This T cell receptor beta chain was captured by sequencing in a study of cytomegalovirus exposure and HLA in healthy donors. Of note for this clone: The antigen is unknown.

Germline CDR1 and CDR2: GTSNPN and SVGIG (reference sequence). This CDR3 contains 15 residues. V gave up 5 bases and J gave up 10 bases, with 24 bases separating them. Only in-frame clones appear in the TCRdb table, and some are missing; sequencing was by immunoSEQ multiplex PCR. The repertoire has more than 55,000 clones, around 89% of them found once; the top ten carry around 1.2%. General observations from the study: According to a subsequent analysis, TCR clusters from the first cohort were inclined to appear together in the 130 or so validation repertoires. With high specificity and sensitivity, the classifier reportedly diagnosed cytomegalovirus status. The authors enumerated 150 to 200 TCR beta chains as linked to cytomegalovirus.

The clonotype comes from a woman under 30 in good health and CMV-seronegative. The chain combines TRBV30 with TRBJ2-1; tentative D call: TRBD1 (7 bases). Sample: PBMCs. The CDR3 region has the DNA TGTGCCTGGTGGAGGGGGCCGGGACCGCCGGCGGAGCAGTTCTTC. Translating gives CAWWRGPGPPAEQFF.